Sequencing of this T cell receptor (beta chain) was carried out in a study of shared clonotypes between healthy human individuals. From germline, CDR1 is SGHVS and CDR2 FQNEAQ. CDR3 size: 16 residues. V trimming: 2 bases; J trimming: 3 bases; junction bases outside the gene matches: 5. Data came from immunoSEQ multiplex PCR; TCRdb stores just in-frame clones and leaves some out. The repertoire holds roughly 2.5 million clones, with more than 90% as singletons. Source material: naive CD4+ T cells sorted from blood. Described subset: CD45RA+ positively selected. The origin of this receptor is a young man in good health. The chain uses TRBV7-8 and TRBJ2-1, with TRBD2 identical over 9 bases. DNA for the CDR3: TGTGCCAGCAGCTTATTGGCTAGCGGGATCTACAATGAGCAGTTCTTC. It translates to CASSLLASGIYNEQFF.